Listed here is a single T cell receptor beta chain. The target of this receptor is not known. The input lacks base qualities; no much larger clone sits a single base away. Receptor libraries were prepared by the immunoSEQ multiplex PCR assay. For the multiplex PCR, a mixture combining 60 forward primers for TCR Vbeta segments and 13 reverse primers for TCR Jbeta segments was used. The CDR3 region of rearranged TCR beta genes was amplified from genomic DNA with a multiplex PCR assay. The amplified TCR beta libraries were sequenced on the Illumina HiSeq System as 87-base-pair reads. Concerning the study's data processing: A later analysis tallied roughly 78 million unique TCR beta chains across the roughly 610 repertoires, and 10 million to 11 million of those chains were shared by two or more donors. To remove PCR and sequencing errors, raw reads were error-corrected and collapsed into unique sequences using a nearest-neighbor algorithm that merged closely related sequences. CDR3 sequences were aligned to IMGT reference sequences to assign V, D and J gene segments. Each retained sequence needed at least a six-nucleotide match to both a V gene segment and a J gene segment. A rearrangement was called productive if the CDR3 had no stop codons and remained in frame with V and J, and every other rearrangement was called non-productive. Following IMGT convention, CDR3 was defined as the stretch from the second conserved V-encoded cysteine up to the conserved J-encoded phenylalanine. The earlier analysis of approximately 590 of the donors excluded any sequence lacking an unambiguous match to a single V gene segment. In an earlier analysis of several hundred of the donors, V segments were called functional above 56.7% productive rearrangements and were called segregating when the between-donor standard deviation exceeded 5%. A statistical classification framework was built to diagnose cytomegalovirus status from the catalog of TCR beta chain sequences. A later analysis assigned V and J genes by comparing TCR nucleotide sequences with IMGT/GENE-DB human TR gene sequences. In a later analysis, CDR3 sequences and most-parsimonious VDJ recombination scenarios were assigned using the TCRdist pipeline. A later analysis defined each TCR beta chain by its CDR3 amino acid sequence plus V-gene family, and excluded reads lacking a unique V-gene family. To address suspected cross-contamination and a sequencing artifact, a later analysis removed 550 to 750 highly shared, low-generation-probability nucleotide sequences. In a later analysis, a clonal expansion index was calculated for each public chain from normalized within-repertoire ranks of inferred template counts. A later analysis computed generation probabilities with a VDJ recombination model fitted to out-of-frame rearrangements, and checked the results against IGoR. Hypergeometric tests were used in a later analysis to score TCR-TCR, TCR-HLA and TCR-CMV co-occurrence, with a repertoire-size bias correction applied to the TCR pairs. A later analysis estimated false discovery rates by permuting HLA or CMV assignments 20 times. In a later analysis, co-occurring TCRs were grouped using DBSCAN, and TCRdist sequence similarity was added for clustering within HLA-allele-positive subsets. Co-occurrence clustering excluded repertoires with fewer than 30,000 or more than 120,000 public chains, plus five with anomalous nucleotide sharing. TCRdb retrieved this table from immuneACCESS and kept in-frame rearrangements only. Not all clones are present; in checked studies, unresolved V genes account for under half, and no reason is known for the remainder. For V, J and clone size, that table is used; D and trimming come from the DNA. For this sample the table gives about 150,000 clones, of which about four fifths were detected only once. Together, the top ten hold 4.5% to 5% of the sample.

The cohort was made up of around 720 healthy bone marrow donors. At the time of sampling, all cohort members were nominally healthy, though unrecorded immune exposures were likely present. CMV serostatus was positive for approximately 300 and negative for about 55% of the roughly 670 cohort members, and was not recorded for this donor. Every donor gave a peripheral blood sample, and the peripheral blood mononuclear cells from that sample were used for TCR beta sequencing. Genomic DNA was extracted from the blood cell samples with the Qiagen DNeasy Blood Extraction Kit. The data were obtained in a study of cytomegalovirus exposure and HLA in healthy donors (dated by TCRdb to about 2017). Regarding the study in general: An earlier analysis of some 600 of the donors reported 276 Gb of sequence data and roughly 120 million unique TCR beta sequences obtained from some 170 million T cells. Roughly 300 gigabases of sequencing data and around 80 million unique TCR sequences made up an early release that covered 500 to 700 HLA-typed donors. Of the approximately 400 genotyped donors, 75% to 85% were placed in the genetic ancestry cluster associated with self-reported Caucasian donors. The study aimed to test whether cataloging public T cell receptors could reveal signatures of past pathogen exposure. The study used immunosequencing to profile the T cell repertoires of 670 or so subjects and linked those repertoires to cytomegalovirus serostatus. A separate validation cohort of roughly 120 different subjects was used in addition to the approximately 700-subject first cohort. To predict cytomegalovirus infection status, the study combined high-throughput TCR immunosequencing, statistical association of individual TCRs with disease status, and machine learning. A later analysis re-examined previously published TCR beta repertoires from 610 or so donors and added high-resolution HLA genotyping to investigate patterns of TCR occurrence. Rather than using new phenotypic data, the later analysis identified candidate immune exposures from TCR beta sequences and from how often those sequences occurred across donors. An earlier analysis of around 640 of the donors used high-throughput TCR beta sequencing to judge whether each TCR beta V gene segment behaved as functional or pseudogenic. Donor age, sex, ethnicity and CMV serostatus were compiled together with the repertoire data. In a later genetic analysis, genome-wide SNP genotypes for 398 of the 666 donors were used, and that subset was treated as a discovery cohort. Every discovery cohort repertoire had been produced on one sequencing platform. HLA typing covered class I and class II loci at four-digit resolution. The number of donors typed differed by locus, with 629-630 for A, B, C, DRB1 and DQB1, around 500 for DQA1, 606 for DPA1, and around 430 for DPB1. Roughly five DR-DQ haplotypes were treated as single units for association and clustering because of strong linkage in the cohort. On average, around 200,000 unique TCR beta nucleotide sequences were sequenced per donor among more than 350 genotyped donors of the cohort, with roughly 19% of those sequences being non-productive.

The CDR3 covers 14 residues, taking in both the cysteine and the phenylalanine. Only CDR3 DNA remains: 42 bases, in frame from the first base. The germline ends are 14 bases apart after V is trimmed by 6 bases and J by 4 bases. Taken from the germline V gene, the CDR1 and CDR2 loops are MNHNS and SASEGT. The study at large found these results: Immune exposure information for the cohort was limited to CMV serostatus. Only TCR beta chains were sequenced in this cohort, and the absence of alpha or paired-chain data limited detectable features. A total of fewer than 200 TCR beta chains were listed by the study as associated with cytomegalovirus. A later genetic analysis reported fewer N-insertions in productive TCRs among donors in an Asian-associated ancestry cluster than the roughly 620-donor mean. In both the original and validation cohorts, the classifier was reported to diagnose cytomegalovirus status with high specificity and sensitivity. In a later analysis, most CMV-associated TCR beta chains were found to appear HLA-restricted, with HLA associations seemingly driven largely by CMV exposure. While some public TCRs were present in many individuals, most TCR sequences turned up only very rarely across donors. At a false discovery rate of 0.05, a later analysis linked some 17,000 TCR beta sequences to specific HLA alleles. An earlier analysis of around 600 of the donors showed that most TCR beta V segments appeared in productive rearrangements either about 90% or about 30% of the time, which broadly matched IMGT annotations. A further reported finding was that TCR beta sequences accurately predicted the HLA-A and HLA-B alleles for most subjects in the first cohort. Sequencing depth was assumed to be roughly uniform across donors in the presence/absence analyses, though that assumption may not hold. When HLA alleles, especially DR and DQ, strongly co-occurred, TCR associations were difficult to assign to individual alleles. Correlated functional status among segregating V segments might be attributable to linkage disequilibrium, but an unknown experimental factor could not be ruled out. The 87-base-pair reads could not distinguish some IMGT-functional V segments, including TRBV6-2 and TRBV6-3, so those segments were excluded. In vitro tests confirmed that a few of the cytomegalovirus-associated TCR beta chains recognize cytomegalovirus antigens. In a later analysis, TCR association rates were found to vary across HLA loci, with the most associated TCRs seen for DRB1 alleles and the fewest for HLA-C alleles. According to the authors, the approach could potentially be generalized to other disease states and immunological phenotypes. Because counts were too low, about 18 rarely observed V segments, including chromosome 9 orphons, were excluded from the earlier analysis of some 540 of the donors. In a later genetic analysis, a missense DCLRE1C variant was associated with V-gene and J-gene trimming of TCR beta chains, and the association was replicated in an independent cohort. According to a later analysis, parvovirus B19, influenza, CMV and Epstein-Barr virus appeared linked to several top co-occurrence clusters. In a later analysis, HLA-associated TCR beta chains showed more clonal expansion and lower generation probabilities than non-associated chains that were equally common. A group of highly shared sequence variants was considered likely to be a technical artifact of the sequencing pipeline. HLA typing was unavailable for some donors at each locus, so association tests used only the typed subset.

The sequencing sample was made of PBMCs. The sequence joins TRBV6-1 to TRBJ2-3, with an unclear D gene assignment. This clonotype originated in a man younger than 45 in good health. At the DNA level, the sequence is TGTGCCAGCAGCGCCCCCAGTCCCCCAGATACGCAGTATTTT. Its protein is CASSAPSPPDTQYF.